A single sample is the source of the 32 T cell receptor beta chains below, sequenced in a study of blood T cell repertoires in COVID-19. This table comes from immunoSEQ multiplex PCR, and its TCRdb copy is limited to in-frame clones, with some not included. The table lists over 65,000 clones, approximately 78% of them singletons. The sequenced sample was peripheral blood. The receptors here all came from a human donor in a cohort sampled during active COVID-19.

This clone was detected only a few times. This rearrangement joins TRBV3-1 (or the pseudogene TRBV3-2) to TRBJ1-4; possible D gene TRBD1, 6 bases. From germline, CDR1 is LGHDT and CDR2 YNNKEL (reference sequence). V lost 3 bases and J lost 7, with 9 bases in between. This CDR3 spans 13 amino acids. CDR3 residues: CASSQGAAEKLFF. For the CDR3, the DNA is TGTGCCAGCAGCCAGGGGGCCGCTGAAAAACTGTTTTTT.

The V call is TRBV12-5, the J call TRBJ2-3; 9 bases are shared with TRBD2. The germline V gene encodes CDR1 LGHNT and CDR2 FRNRAP. The V segment lost 9 bases and the J segment 9 bases; nucleotides outside the gene matches: 10. There are 13 residues in the CDR3. The CDR3 region is CASSLAGQGTQYF. In DNA, the CDR3 is TGTGCTAGCTCCCTAGCGGGACAAGGGACGCAGTATTTT.

This chain uses TRBV18 with TRBJ2-3, with TRBD2 as a possible D gene (6 bases). V was shortened by 3 bases and J by 6 bases, with 10 bases between the two germline ends. The CDR3 loop spans 13 amino acids. Germline CDR1 reads KGHSH; CDR2 reads LQKENI. DNA for the CDR3: TGTGCCAGCTCACCCCCTGGGGGGGATACGCAGTATTTT. This translates into CASSPPGGDTQYF.

This chain uses TRBV5-1 with TRBJ2-1; 7 nucleotides agree with TRBD2. The CDR3 loop spans 16 amino acids. Germline values: CDR1 SGHRS, CDR2 YFSETQ. Losses at the gene ends were 2 bases for V and 8 bases for J; bases not matched to a gene: 13. This CDR3 reads CASSFGRERSIYEQFF. The DNA for the CDR3 is TGCGCCAGCAGCTTCGGGCGGGAGAGGAGCATATATGAGCAGTTCTTC.

The count of this clone is one. The chain recombines TRBV5-1 with TRBJ1-5; D perhaps matches TRBD1 (5 bases). V gave up 3 bases and J gave up 2 bases, with 9 bases separating them. The germline CDR1 and CDR2 sequences are SGHRS and YFSETQ. This CDR3 comprises 14 residues. The CDR3 spells CASSSGLGNQPQHF. The CDR3 DNA is TGCGCCAGCAGCTCGGGACTCGGCAATCAGCCCCAGCATTTT.

This rearrangement joins TRBV2 to TRBJ1-1; D gene uncertain. The CDR3 extends over 14 amino acids. Trimming removed 5 bases from V and 4 bases from J, with 14 bases in between. CDR1 is SNHLY and CDR2 is FYNNEI in the germline V gene. The CDR3 reads CASSSRPGSTEAFF. For the CDR3, the DNA is TGTGCCAGCAGTTCCCGGCCGGGAAGCACTGAAGCTTTCTTT.

To note about this clone: The identical CDR3 is also encoded by other nucleotide sequences in the sample. CDR3 amino acids: CAWGRDRPYGYTF. The CDR3 DNA reads TGTGCCTGGGGCCGGGACAGACCCTATGGCTACACCTTC. The chain uses TRBV30 and TRBJ1-2; 7 bases are shared with TRBD1. The CDR3 runs 13 residues. Germline V gene sequence: CDR1 GTSNPN, CDR2 SVGIG (reference sequence). V gave up 5 bases and J gave up 4 bases; unmatched junction bases: 7.

This chain links TRBV30 with TRBJ1-5; D might be TRBD1 (5 bases). Germline V lookup: CDR1 GTSNPN, CDR2 SVGIG (reference sequence). The CDR3 runs to 14 residues. V lost 0 bases and J 6 bases, leaving 12 bases between the germline ends. CDR3 region: CAWSVLQGTQPQHF. CDR3 DNA: TGTGCCTGGAGTGTGCTCCAGGGCACTCAGCCCCAGCATTTT.

J is TRBJ2-7 and V is TRBV28, with 12 bases lining up with TRBD2. Germline trimming cut 5 bases from V and 0 bases from J; bases unmatched to any gene: 17. Per the germline V gene, CDR1 is MDHEN and CDR2 is SYDVKM. This CDR3 spans 20 amino acids. The CDR3 DNA follows: TGTGCCAGCAGTGAGGGACTTGGCCTAGCGGGAGGGCGGAGCTCCTACGAGCAGTACTTC. Amino acid sequence: CASSEGLGLAGGRSSYEQYF.

The J gene is TRBJ2-7, the V gene TRBV30, with D unresolved. Germline lookup yields CDR1 GTSNPN and CDR2 SVGIG (reference sequence). V shed 1 base and J shed 6 bases, with 7 bases lying between them. This CDR3 has 11 amino acids. The CDR3 loop is CAWSGSSEQYF. The DNA of the CDR3 is TGTGCCTGGAGTGGGAGCAGCGAGCAGTACTTC.

V gene TRBV7-8 combines with J gene TRBJ2-5; 8 bases align to TRBD2. J lost 2 bases, V lost 4 bases, and 6 bases had no gene match. This CDR3 spans 15 amino acids. The germline CDR1 and CDR2 sequences are SGHVS and FQNEAQ. In DNA form, the CDR3 reads TGTGCCAGCAGCTCCCCAGGGACTAGGCAAGAGACCCAGTACTTC. This codes for CASSSPGTRQETQYF.

This sequence joins TRBV7-2 and TRBJ2-7; D may be TRBD1 (6 bases). From germline, CDR1 is SGHTA and CDR2 FQGNSA. This CDR3 has 14 residues. The V and J ends lost 4 bases and 2 bases respectively, with 12 bases between them. The CDR3 DNA follows: TGTGCCAGCAGCTCCGGGACAAAGACCTACGAGCAGTACTTC. Translating it yields CASSSGTKTYEQYF.

This chain connects TRBV12-3 or TRBV12-4 to TRBJ1-1; D uncertain. The CDR3 spans 11 residues. Trimming took off 6 bases at V and 5 bases at J, with 7 bases between the two ends. The CDR3 loop is CASSYGTEAFF. The CDR3 bases are TGTGCCAGCAGCTACGGGACTGAAGCTTTCTTT.

This clone was picked up a small number of times. This chain joins TRBV28 and TRBJ1-5, with TRBD1 as a possible D gene (5 bases). V dropped 3 bases and J dropped 8 bases, with 14 bases sitting between them. The V gene's germline CDR1 is MDHEN and CDR2 SYDVKM. CDR3 length equals 14 residues. CDR3 loop: CASSFAQGGKPQHF. CDR3 in DNA: TGTGCCAGCAGTTTTGCCCAGGGTGGGAAGCCCCAGCATTTT. Together with reference TRBV28 and TRBJ1-5, the CDR3 gives the full variable domain: DVKVTQSSRYLVKRTGEKVFLECVQDMDHENMFWYRQDPGLGLRLIYFSYDVKMKEKGDIPEGYSVSREKKERFSLILESASTNQTSMYLCASSFAQGGKPQHFGDGTRLSIL.

The CDR3 sequence is CASSTPGTAQETQYF. The CDR3 region has the DNA TGTGCCAGCAGTACCCCCGGGACAGCCCAAGAGACCCAGTACTTC. V is TRBV28 and J is TRBJ2-5, with 7 nucleotides matching TRBD1. V shed 5 bases and J 1 base; nucleotides not matched to a gene: 7. The length of the CDR3 is 15 residues. The germline gives CDR1 MDHEN, CDR2 SYDVKM.

V usage is TRBV10-3 and J usage is TRBJ1-1, with D maybe TRBD1 (6 bases). CDR3 length equals 13 residues. CDR1 is ENHRY and CDR2 is SYGVKD in the germline V gene. V lost 8 bases, J lost 5 bases, and 15 bases lay in between. CDR3 loop: CAIARGERTEAFF. CDR3 coding DNA: TGTGCCATCGCCAGGGGAGAGAGGACTGAAGCTTTCTTT.

The chain combines TRBV7-9 with TRBJ2-1; no definite D call. This CDR3 is 14 amino acids long. Germline V gene data show CDR1 as SEHNR and CDR2 as FQNEAQ (reference sequence). With 0 bases removed from V and 2 bases from J, the gap between germline ends came to 5 bases. CDR3 protein: CASSLAGPYNEQFF. The DNA for the CDR3 is TGTGCCAGCAGCTTAGCGGGCCCCTACAATGAGCAGTTCTTC.

V usage is TRBV7-8 and J usage is TRBJ1-3, with 9 nucleotides matching TRBD1. V gave up 5 bases and J gave up 0 bases; unmatched junction bases: 5. CDR3 length: 16 residues. Germline V gene lookup returns CDR1 SGHVS and CDR2 FQNEAQ. CDR3 sequence: CASSAGQGFSGNTIYF. The CDR3 bases are TGTGCCAGCAGCGCCGGACAGGGGTTCTCTGGAAACACCATATATTTT.

The V gene is TRBV7-3, the J gene TRBJ2-1; 7 nucleotides agree with TRBD2. This CDR3 spans 16 amino acids. J was trimmed by 5 bases and V by 1 base; bases with no gene match: 8. CDR1 is SGHTA, CDR2 FQGTGA, per germline. The CDR3 bases are TGTGCCAGCAGCTTAAGTGGGAGGGCCGGAAACAATGAGCAGTTCTTC. Encoded protein: CASSLSGRAGNNEQFF.

The chain joins TRBV5-1 to TRBJ1-1, with 7 positions matching TRBD1. CDR1 is SGHRS and CDR2 is YFSETQ in the germline V gene. V trimming: 4 bases; J trimming: 3 bases; junction bases outside the gene matches: 6. The CDR3 is 14 residues long. For the CDR3, the DNA is TGCGCCAGCAGCCCCCACGACAGGGACACTGAAGCTTTCTTT. It is translated as CASSPHDRDTEAFF.

The chain uses TRBV9 and TRBJ2-5; 7 bases map to TRBD2. From germline, CDR1 is SGDLS and CDR2 YYNGEE. The CDR3 is made up of 15 amino acids. Trimming at V came to 0 bases and at J to 4 bases, leaving 6 bases not matched to a gene. The CDR3 region has the DNA TGTGCCAGCAGCGTAGTTGGAGGGAGGGGAGAGACCCAGTACTTC. As protein: CASSVVGGRGETQYF. The full variable domain, rest sourced from reference TRBV9 and TRBJ2-5, is DSGVTQTPKHLITATGQRVTLRCSPRSGDLSVYWYQQSLDQGLQFLIQYYNGEERAKGNILERFSAQQFPDLHSELNLSSLELGDSALYFCASSVVGGRGETQYFGPGTRLLVL.

This chain links TRBV6-2 or TRBV6-3 with TRBJ1-5; D ambiguous. CDR1 is MNHEY, CDR2 SVGEGT, per germline. Trimming removed 4 bases at V and 7 bases at J, with 11 bases between. The CDR3 totals 13 residues. CDR3: CASSFGDIQPQHF. The CDR3 DNA reads as TGTGCCAGCAGTTTCGGGGATATACAGCCCCAGCATTTT.

V and J are TRBV19 and TRBJ1-2, with a weak D call TRBD1 (5 bases). The CDR3 has 16 amino acids. Trimming stripped 2 bases from V and 8 bases from J, with 21 bases between. CDR1 is LNHDA and CDR2 is SQIVND in the germline V gene (reference sequence). CDR3 sequence: CASSISTMGPGMGYTF. CDR3 bases: TGTGCCAGTAGTATAAGTACGATGGGGCCTGGCATGGGCTACACCTTC.

The rearrangement joins TRBV27 to TRBJ2-7, with a tentative D call TRBD2 (6 bases). Trimming removed 3 bases at V and 0 bases at J, with 15 bases between. The CDR3 runs 16 residues. CDR1 is MNHEY, CDR2 SMNVEV, per germline (reference sequence). The CDR3: CASSFRGGISSYEQYF. The CDR3 DNA is TGTGCCAGCAGTTTCCGCGGCGGGATAAGCTCCTACGAGCAGTACTTC.

J is TRBJ2-1 and V is TRBV7-9; 7 bases agree with TRBD2. Germline values: CDR1 SEHNR, CDR2 FQNEAQ (reference sequence). This CDR3 comprises 15 residues. Trimming cost V 4 bases and J 6 bases; bases outside gene matches: 9. The CDR3 reads CASSSRGVLGNEQFF. The CDR3, as DNA: TGTGCCAGCAGCTCCCGGGGGGTTTTGGGCAATGAGCAGTTCTTC.

The rearrangement uses TRBV6-2 or TRBV6-3 and TRBJ1-1, with 7 bases aligning to TRBD1. V gave up 5 bases and J gave up 1 base; unmatched junction bases: 7. The CDR3 contains 15 residues. Germline V gives CDR1 MNHEY, CDR2 SVGEGT. CDR3 sequence: CASSPWGQTNTEAFF. CDR3 nucleotide sequence: TGTGCCAGCAGTCCGTGGGGACAGACGAACACTGAAGCTTTCTTT.

CDR3 in amino acids: CASSLARVEEKLFF. The DNA for the CDR3 is TGCGCCAGCAGCTTGGCCAGGGTTGAAGAAAAACTGTTTTTT. The chain employs TRBV5-1 and TRBJ1-4; perhaps TRBD1 as D (5 bases). This CDR3 has 14 amino acids. CDR1 and CDR2 from the germline V gene are SGHRS and YFSETQ. Trimming stripped 0 bases from V and 8 bases from J, with 11 bases between.

The rearrangement joins TRBV9 to TRBJ2-7; 8 bases are a match to TRBD1. Germline loops: CDR1 SGDLS, CDR2 YYNGEE. The CDR3 sequence is 16 residues long. The ends lost 4 bases at V and 3 bases at J; junction bases unmatched: 12. In DNA, the CDR3 is TGTGCCAGCAGCCCAGGTCCGACAGGGGACCTCTACGAGCAGTACTTC. It specifies CASSPGPTGDLYEQYF.

The V call is TRBV7-9, the J call TRBJ1-1; 9 bases line up with TRBD1. The trim removed 4 bases at V and 3 bases at J, leaving 12 bases unmatched. Germline CDR1 SEHNR, CDR2 FQNEAQ (reference sequence). The CDR3 runs 17 residues. As DNA, the CDR3 is TGTGCCAGCAGCTCCGTGGACAGGGGAATTAGGGACACTGAAGCTTTCTTT. It encodes CASSSVDRGIRDTEAFF.

The rearrangement joins TRBV5-1 to TRBJ1-2, with 8 bases matching TRBD1. The ends lost 2 bases at V and 3 bases at J; junction bases unmatched: 3. The CDR3 extends over 14 amino acids. The V gene's germline CDR1 is SGHRS and CDR2 YFSETQ. The CDR3 sequence is CASSLPTGDYGYTF. In nucleotides, the CDR3 is TGCGCCAGCAGCTTACCGACAGGGGACTATGGCTACACCTTC. Full variable domain (rest looked up from reference TRBV5-1 and TRBJ1-2): KAGVTQTPRYLIKTRGQQVTLSCSPISGHRSVSWYQQTPGQGLQFLFEYFSETQRNKGNFPGRFSGRQFSNSRSEMNVSTLELGDSALYLCASSLPTGDYGYTFGSGTRLTVV.

The CDR3 nucleotides read TGCGCCAGCAGCGGCGGGACTCTTCAATGGGAGCAGTTCTTC. This encodes CASSGGTLQWEQFF. V gene TRBV5-1 combines with J gene TRBJ2-1, with TRBD2 as a possible D gene (6 bases). CDR1 is SGHRS, CDR2 YFSETQ, per germline. The CDR3 runs 14 residues. V lost 4 bases to trimming and J lost 10 bases, with 18 bases between them. The whole variable domain, remainder taken from reference TRBV5-1 and TRBJ2-1, is KAGVTQTPRYLIKTRGQQVTLSCSPISGHRSVSWYQQTPGQGLQFLFEYFSETQRNKGNFPGRFSGRQFSNSRSEMNVSTLELGDSALYLCASSGGTLQWEQFFGPGTRLTVL.

The rearrangement links TRBV5-6 to TRBJ2-5; D possibly corresponds to TRBD1 (6 bases). The CDR3 consists of 17 residues. Trimming cost V 1 base and J 4 bases, with 20 bases left between them. The germline V gene has CDR1 SGHDT and CDR2 YYEEEE. The CDR3 is CASSLLLIREGGETQYF. CDR3 coding DNA: TGTGCCAGCAGCTTGCTACTCATCCGGGAAGGGGGAGAGACCCAGTACTTC.